The 19 T cell receptor beta chains reported below all come from one sample, sequenced in a study of CXCR3-negative and CXCR3-positive naive CD8 T cells. Through 5' RACE with UMI labels, the TRB cDNA libraries were prepared. TCRdb re-analyzed the 5' RACE reads; it lists each CDR3 protein once, without DNA. The specimen's table records about 120,000 distinct CDR3 sequences. The sequenced material came from naive CXCR3- CD8+ T cells from blood. Sample subset: CD45RO-CCR7+CD27+CD95- naive CD8+ T cells lacking CXCR3 (TNR3-). These receptors originate from a human donor in good health. Some clones in this sample may be carry-over from other donors' samples.

The chain carries TRBV6-6 and TRBJ1-1; the D call from TCRdb, TRBD1, cannot be confirmed without DNA. The CDR3 consists of 12 residues. In germline, CDR1 is MNHNY, CDR2 SVGAGI (reference sequence). The CDR3 region is CASSPPNSEAFF.

The genes are TRBV20-1 and TRBJ1-2; TCRdb selects TRBD1, and the lack of DNA leaves this call unchecked. The CDR3 covers 14 residues. Germline-derived CDR1 and CDR2 are DFQATT and SNEGSKA (reference sequence). CDR3 sequence: CSAPSTGVSSGYTF.

V gene TRBV27 combines with J gene TRBJ2-3; TCRdb designates TRBD2, a call that cannot be tested without DNA. The CDR3 consists of 14 residues. CDR1 MNHEY and CDR2 SMNVEV come from the germline V gene (reference sequence). This chain's CDR3 is CASRPSGGADTQYF.

J is TRBJ2-1 and V is TRBV5-6; with no DNA, the TCRdb D assignment of TRBD2 cannot be verified. The CDR3 runs 16 residues. The germline CDR1 and CDR2 sequences are SGHDT and YYEEEE. The CDR3: CASSLRLAGGSHEQFF. Complete variable domain (other parts from reference TRBV5-6 and TRBJ2-1): DAGVTQSPTHLIKTRGQQVTLRCSPKSGHDTVSWYQQALGQGPQFIFQYYEEEERQRGNFPDRFSGHQFPNYSSELNVNALLLGDSALYLCASSLRLAGGSHEQFFGPGTRLTVL.

V is TRBV7-9 and J is TRBJ2-6. CDR3 length equals 12 residues. Per the germline V gene, CDR1 is SEHNR and CDR2 is FQNEAQ (reference sequence). CDR3 protein: CASSYGANVLTF.

The rearrangement links TRBV6-6 to TRBJ1-6. The germline CDR1 and CDR2 sequences are MNHNY and SVGAGI (reference sequence). The CDR3 has 18 amino acids. CDR3 sequence reads: CASSYQTGPRDGNSPLHF.

The chain is built from TRBV5-1 and TRBJ2-1; the D call from TCRdb, TRBD1, cannot be confirmed without DNA. This CDR3 is 16 amino acids long. Per the germline V gene, CDR1 is SGHRS and CDR2 is YFSETQ. CDR3 protein: CASSLAQGGALGEQFF.

The V and J genes are TRBV4-3 and TRBJ1-6. This CDR3 spans 15 amino acids. The germline V gene has CDR1 LGHNA and CDR2 YSLEER. The CDR3 region is CASSQGHLNNSPLHF.

The chain's CDR3 is CASGTTGGYEQYF. This chain joins TRBV4-1 and TRBJ2-7; TCRdb's assignment of TRBD1 cannot be checked, as there is no DNA. The CDR3 loop spans 13 amino acids. Per germline, CDR1 MGHRA and CDR2 YSYEKL.

The chain links TRBV24-1 to TRBJ2-7; the TRBD1 assignment by TCRdb is unverifiable without DNA. CDR1 KGHDR and CDR2 SFDVKD come from the germline V gene. The CDR3 covers 14 residues. CDR3 protein: CATSDGQESYEQYF.

The rearrangement links TRBV6-6 to TRBJ2-1; TCRdb outputs TRBD2, but without DNA this stays unchecked. Germline assignment: CDR1 MNHNY and CDR2 SVGAGI (reference sequence). CDR3 length equals 15 residues. This chain's CDR3 is CASSSRESQYNEQFF.

This rearrangement joins TRBV5-1 to TRBJ2-7; TCRdb selects TRBD1, and the lack of DNA leaves this call unchecked. Germline assignment: CDR1 SGHRS and CDR2 YFSETQ. This CDR3 is 16 amino acids long. The CDR3: CASSSGTGDPNYEQYF. The whole variable domain, filled in from reference TRBV5-1 and TRBJ2-7, reads KAGVTQTPRYLIKTRGQQVTLSCSPISGHRSVSWYQQTPGQGLQFLFEYFSETQRNKGNFPGRFSGRQFSNSRSEMNVSTLELGDSALYLCASSSGTGDPNYEQYFGPGTRLTVT.

The V gene is TRBV28, the J gene TRBJ2-3. CDR3 size: 13 residues. Germline V gives CDR1 MDHEN, CDR2 SYDVKM. The CDR3 loop is CASSLSPTDTQYF.

The V gene is TRBV7-3, the J gene TRBJ2-5; without DNA, the TCRdb call of TRBD2 cannot be checked. Germline V CDR1 and CDR2: SGHTA, FQGTGA. This CDR3 is built from 16 residues. CDR3 region: CASSSGLAGEAETQYF.

This chain joins TRBV5-1 and TRBJ2-1; absent DNA, TCRdb's TRBD2 call cannot be checked. Per the germline V gene, CDR1 is SGHRS and CDR2 is YFSETQ. CDR3 length: 16 residues. The CDR3 region is CASSLVSGRGYNEQFF. Based on the CDR3 plus reference TRBV5-1 and TRBJ2-1, the full variable domain is KAGVTQTPRYLIKTRGQQVTLSCSPISGHRSVSWYQQTPGQGLQFLFEYFSETQRNKGNFPGRFSGRQFSNSRSEMNVSTLELGDSALYLCASSLVSGRGYNEQFFGPGTRLTVL.

V and J are TRBV7-3 and TRBJ2-3; lacking DNA, the TRBD2 call made by TCRdb goes unchecked. CDR3 size: 15 residues. Germline V CDR1 and CDR2: SGHTA, FQGTGA. The chain's CDR3 is CASSLAGGLADTQYF.

The V gene is TRBV7-9, the J gene TRBJ1-5; TCRdb's D call, TRBD1, is unchecked because there is no DNA. CDR1 and CDR2 (germline): SEHNR, FQNEAQ (reference sequence). This CDR3 region has 16 residues. CDR3 sequence: CASSEGTGYSNQPQHF. The variable domain in full, completed from reference TRBV7-9 and TRBJ1-5, reads DTGVSQNPRHKITKRGQNVTFRCDPISEHNRLYWYRQTLGQGPEFLTYFQNEAQLEKSRLLSDRFSAERPKGSFSTLEIQRTEQGDSAMYLCASSEGTGYSNQPQHFGDGTRLSIL.

This chain connects TRBV4-1 to TRBJ1-3. The CDR3 consists of 14 residues. Germline V gene sequence: CDR1 MGHRA, CDR2 YSYEKL. The CDR3 sequence is CASSPGYSGNTIYF.

The chain has TRBV5-8 and TRBJ1-1. From germline, CDR1 is SGHTS and CDR2 YDEGEE. The CDR3 sequence is 14 residues long. The CDR3 spells CASSSTRGNTEAFF.